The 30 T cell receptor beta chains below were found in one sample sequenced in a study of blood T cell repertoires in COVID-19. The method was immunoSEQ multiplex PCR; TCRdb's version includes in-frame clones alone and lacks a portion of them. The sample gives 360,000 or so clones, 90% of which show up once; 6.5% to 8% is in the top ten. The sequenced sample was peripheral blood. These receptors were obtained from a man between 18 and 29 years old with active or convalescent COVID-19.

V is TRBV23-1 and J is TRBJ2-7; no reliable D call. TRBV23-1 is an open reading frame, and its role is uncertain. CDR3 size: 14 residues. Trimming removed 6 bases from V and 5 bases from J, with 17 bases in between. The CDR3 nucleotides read TGCGCCAGCAGCCAGACCCTTTACTATGACGAGCAGTACTTC. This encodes CASSQTLYYDEQYF.

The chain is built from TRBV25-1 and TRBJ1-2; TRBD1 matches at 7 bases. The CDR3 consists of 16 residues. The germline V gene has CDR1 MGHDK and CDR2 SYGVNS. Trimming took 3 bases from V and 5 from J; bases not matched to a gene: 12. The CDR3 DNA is TGTGCCAGCAGTGAGATATTGCCAGGGGGTTCGTATGGCTACACCTTC. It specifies CASSEILPGGSYGYTF.

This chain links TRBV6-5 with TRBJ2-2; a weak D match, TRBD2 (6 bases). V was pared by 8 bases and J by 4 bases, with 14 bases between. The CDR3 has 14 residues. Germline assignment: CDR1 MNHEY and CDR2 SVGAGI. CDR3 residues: CASSEGGGTGELFF. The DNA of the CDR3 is TGTGCCAGCTCAGAGGGAGGCGGCACCGGGGAGCTGTTTTTT.

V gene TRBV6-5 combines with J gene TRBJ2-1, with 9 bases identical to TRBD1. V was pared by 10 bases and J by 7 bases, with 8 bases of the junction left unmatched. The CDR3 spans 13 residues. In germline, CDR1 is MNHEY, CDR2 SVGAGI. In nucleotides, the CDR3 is TGTGCCACCGAGGGACAGGGTGGAAATGAGCAGTTCTTC. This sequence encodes CATEGQGGNEQFF.

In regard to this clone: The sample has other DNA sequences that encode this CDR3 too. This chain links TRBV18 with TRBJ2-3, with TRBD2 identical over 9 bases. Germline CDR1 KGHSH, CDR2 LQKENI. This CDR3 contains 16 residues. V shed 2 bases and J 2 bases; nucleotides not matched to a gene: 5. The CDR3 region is CASSPGLAGTTDTQYF. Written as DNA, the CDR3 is TGTGCCAGCTCACCAGGGCTAGCGGGAACCACAGATACGCAGTATTTT.

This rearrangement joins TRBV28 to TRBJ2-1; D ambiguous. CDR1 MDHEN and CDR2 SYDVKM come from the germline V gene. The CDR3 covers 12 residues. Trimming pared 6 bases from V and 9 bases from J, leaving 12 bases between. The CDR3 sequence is CASSRYIGEQFF. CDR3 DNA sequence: TGTGCCAGCAGCCGATACATTGGTGAGCAGTTCTTC.

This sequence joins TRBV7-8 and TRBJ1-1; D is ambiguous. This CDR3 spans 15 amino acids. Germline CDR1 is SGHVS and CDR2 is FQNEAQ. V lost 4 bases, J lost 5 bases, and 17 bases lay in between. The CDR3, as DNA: TGTGCCAGCAGCTCTAGTATTGGGGAGAGGACTGAAGCTTTCTTT. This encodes CASSSSIGERTEAFF.

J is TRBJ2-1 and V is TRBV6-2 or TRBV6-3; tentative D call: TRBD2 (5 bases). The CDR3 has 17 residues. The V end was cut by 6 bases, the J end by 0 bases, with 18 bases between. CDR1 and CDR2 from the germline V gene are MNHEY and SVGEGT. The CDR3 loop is CASSYGRRVRSYNEQFF. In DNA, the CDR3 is TGTGCCAGCAGCTATGGGAGAAGGGTGCGCTCCTACAATGAGCAGTTCTTC.

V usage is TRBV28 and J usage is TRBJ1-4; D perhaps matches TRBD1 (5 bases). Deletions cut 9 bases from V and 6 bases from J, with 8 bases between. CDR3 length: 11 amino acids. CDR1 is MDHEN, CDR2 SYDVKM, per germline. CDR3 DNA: TGTGCCAGAGGGGATGATGAAAAACTGTTTTTT. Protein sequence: CARGDDEKLFF. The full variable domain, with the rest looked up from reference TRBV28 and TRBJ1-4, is DVKVTQSSRYLVKRTGEKVFLECVQDMDHENMFWYRQDPGLGLRLIYFSYDVKMKEKGDIPEGYSVSREKKERFSLILESASTNQTSMYLCARGDDEKLFFGSGTQLSVL.

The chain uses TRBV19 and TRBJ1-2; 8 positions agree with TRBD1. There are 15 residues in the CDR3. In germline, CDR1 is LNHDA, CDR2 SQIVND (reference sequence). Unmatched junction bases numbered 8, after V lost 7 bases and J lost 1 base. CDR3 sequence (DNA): TGTGCCAGTACCGACAGGACAGGGCGTAACTATGGCTACACCTTC. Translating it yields CASTDRTGRNYGYTF.

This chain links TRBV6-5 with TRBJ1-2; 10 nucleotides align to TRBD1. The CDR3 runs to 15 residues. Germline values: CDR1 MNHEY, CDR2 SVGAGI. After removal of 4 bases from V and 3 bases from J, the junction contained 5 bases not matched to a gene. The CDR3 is CASSSMTGGHYGYTF. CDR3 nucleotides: TGTGCCAGCAGTTCCATGACAGGGGGCCACTATGGCTACACCTTC.

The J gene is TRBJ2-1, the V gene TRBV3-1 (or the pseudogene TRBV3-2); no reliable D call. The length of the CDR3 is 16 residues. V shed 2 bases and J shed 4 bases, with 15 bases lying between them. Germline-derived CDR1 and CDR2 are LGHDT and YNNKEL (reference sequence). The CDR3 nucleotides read TGTGCCAGCAGCCAAAACCGCCCCCCTATTTACAATGAGCAGTTCTTC. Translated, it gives CASSQNRPPIYNEQFF.

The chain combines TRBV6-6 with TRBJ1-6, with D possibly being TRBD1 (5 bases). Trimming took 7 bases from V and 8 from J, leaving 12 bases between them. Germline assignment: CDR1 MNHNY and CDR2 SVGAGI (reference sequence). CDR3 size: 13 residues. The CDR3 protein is CASMAGSDSPLHF. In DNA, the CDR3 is TGTGCCAGCATGGCAGGGTCAGATTCACCCCTCCACTTT.

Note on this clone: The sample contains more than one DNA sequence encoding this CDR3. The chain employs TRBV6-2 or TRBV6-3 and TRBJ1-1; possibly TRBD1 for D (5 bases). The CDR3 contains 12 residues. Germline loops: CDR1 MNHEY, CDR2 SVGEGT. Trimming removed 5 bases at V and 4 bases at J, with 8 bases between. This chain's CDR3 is CASSRGGTEAFF. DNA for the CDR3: TGTGCCAGCAGTCGGGGGGGCACTGAAGCTTTCTTT.

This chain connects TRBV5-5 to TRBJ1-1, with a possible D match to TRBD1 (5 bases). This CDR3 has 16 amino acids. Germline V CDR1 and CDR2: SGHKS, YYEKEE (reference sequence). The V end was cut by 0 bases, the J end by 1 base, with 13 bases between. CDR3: CASSLAGPGWNTEAFF. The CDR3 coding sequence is TGTGCCAGCAGCTTGGCAGGGCCAGGTTGGAACACTGAAGCTTTCTTT.

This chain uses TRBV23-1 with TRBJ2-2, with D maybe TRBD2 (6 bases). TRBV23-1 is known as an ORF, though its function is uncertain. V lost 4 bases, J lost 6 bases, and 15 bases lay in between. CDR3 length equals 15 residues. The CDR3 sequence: CASSPRGKFAGELFF. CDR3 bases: TGCGCCAGCAGTCCTCGGGGGAAGTTTGCCGGGGAGCTGTTTTTT.

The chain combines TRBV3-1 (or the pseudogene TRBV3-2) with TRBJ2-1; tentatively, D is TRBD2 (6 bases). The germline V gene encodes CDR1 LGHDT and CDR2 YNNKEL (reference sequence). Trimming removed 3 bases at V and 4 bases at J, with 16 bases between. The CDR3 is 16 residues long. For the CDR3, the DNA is TGTGCCAGCAGCCAGGCTGGTCGGGAGAGTTACAATGAGCAGTTCTTC. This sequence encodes CASSQAGRESYNEQFF.

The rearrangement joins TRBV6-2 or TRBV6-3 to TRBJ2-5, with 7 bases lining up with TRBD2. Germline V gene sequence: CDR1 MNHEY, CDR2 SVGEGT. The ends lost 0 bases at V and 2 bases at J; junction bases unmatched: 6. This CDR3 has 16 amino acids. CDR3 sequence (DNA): TGTGCCAGCAGTTACTCGTGGGAGGGAAGGCAAGAGACCCAGTACTTC. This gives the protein CASSYSWEGRQETQYF.

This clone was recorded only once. CDR3: CASSEQYSNQPQHF. The DNA of the CDR3 is TGTGCCAGCAGTGAACAGTATAGCAATCAGCCCCAGCATTTT. The chain has TRBV2 and TRBJ1-5; D uncertain. The ends were cut back, 2 bases at V and 0 bases at J, with 5 bases in the middle. The CDR3 length is 14 residues. Germline lookup yields CDR1 SNHLY and CDR2 FYNNEI.

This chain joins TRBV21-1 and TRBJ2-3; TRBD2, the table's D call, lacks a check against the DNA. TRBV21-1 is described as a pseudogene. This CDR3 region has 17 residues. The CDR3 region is CASSKAPGCGPTDTQYF. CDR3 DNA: TGTGCCAGCAGCAAAGCGCCGGGATGTGGGCCAACAGATACGCAGTATTTT.

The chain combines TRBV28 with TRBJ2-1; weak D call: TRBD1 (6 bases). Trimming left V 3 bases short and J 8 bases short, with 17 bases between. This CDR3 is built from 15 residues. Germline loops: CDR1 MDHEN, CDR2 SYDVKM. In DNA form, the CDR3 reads TGTGCCAGCAGTTTCTGGGCAGGGGAAGTAGATGAGCAGTTCTTC. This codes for CASSFWAGEVDEQFF.

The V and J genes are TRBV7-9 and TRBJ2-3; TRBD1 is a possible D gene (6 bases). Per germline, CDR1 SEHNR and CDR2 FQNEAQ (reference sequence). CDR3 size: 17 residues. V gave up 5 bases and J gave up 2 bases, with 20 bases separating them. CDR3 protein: CASSPRTRDTYTDTQYF. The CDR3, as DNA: TGTGCCAGCAGCCCGCGAACCCGGGACACATACACAGATACGCAGTATTTT.

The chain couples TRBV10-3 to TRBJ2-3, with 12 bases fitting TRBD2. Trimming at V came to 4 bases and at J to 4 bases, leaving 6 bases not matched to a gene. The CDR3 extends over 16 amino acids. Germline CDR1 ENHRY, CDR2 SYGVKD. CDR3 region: CAISALLAGGSDTQYF. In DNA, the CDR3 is TGTGCCATCAGTGCCTTACTAGCGGGAGGATCAGATACGCAGTATTTT.

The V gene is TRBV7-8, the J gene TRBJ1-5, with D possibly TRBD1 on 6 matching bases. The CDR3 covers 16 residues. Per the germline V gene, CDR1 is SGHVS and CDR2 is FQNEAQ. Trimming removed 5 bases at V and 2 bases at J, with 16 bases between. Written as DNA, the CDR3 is TGTGCCAGCAGCCCCCGGACCAGGGGAGGCAATCAGCCCCAGCATTTT. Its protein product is CASSPRTRGGNQPQHF.

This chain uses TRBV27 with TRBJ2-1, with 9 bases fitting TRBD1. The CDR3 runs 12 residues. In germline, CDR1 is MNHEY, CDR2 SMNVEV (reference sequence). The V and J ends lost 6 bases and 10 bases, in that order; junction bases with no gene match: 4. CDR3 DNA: TGTGCCAGCAGGACAGGGGGATGGGAGCAGTTCTTC. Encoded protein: CASRTGGWEQFF.

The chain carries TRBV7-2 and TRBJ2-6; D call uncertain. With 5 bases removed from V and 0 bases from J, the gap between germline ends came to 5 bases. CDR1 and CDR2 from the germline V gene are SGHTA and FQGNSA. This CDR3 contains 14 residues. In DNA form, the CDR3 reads TGTGCCAGCAGCCGCGACTCTGGGGCCAACGTCCTGACTTTC. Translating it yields CASSRDSGANVLTF.

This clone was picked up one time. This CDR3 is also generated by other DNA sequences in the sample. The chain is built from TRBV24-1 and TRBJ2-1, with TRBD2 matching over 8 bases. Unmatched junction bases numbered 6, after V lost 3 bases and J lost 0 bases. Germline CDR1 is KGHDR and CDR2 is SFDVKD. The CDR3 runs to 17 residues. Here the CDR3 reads CATSDPIAGSSYNEQFF. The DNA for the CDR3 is TGTGCCACCAGTGATCCAATAGCGGGGTCCTCCTACAATGAGCAGTTCTTC.

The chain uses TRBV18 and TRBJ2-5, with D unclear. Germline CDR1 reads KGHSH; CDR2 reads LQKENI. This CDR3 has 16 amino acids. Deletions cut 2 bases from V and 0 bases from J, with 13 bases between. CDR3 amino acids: CASSPETKSYQETQYF. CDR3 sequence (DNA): TGTGCCAGCTCACCAGAGACAAAGTCGTACCAAGAGACCCAGTACTTC.

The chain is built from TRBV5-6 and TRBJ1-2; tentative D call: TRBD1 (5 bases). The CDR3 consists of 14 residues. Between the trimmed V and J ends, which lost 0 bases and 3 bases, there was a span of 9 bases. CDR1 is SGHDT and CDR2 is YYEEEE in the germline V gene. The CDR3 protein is CASSLGWGDYGYTF. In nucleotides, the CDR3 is TGTGCCAGCAGCTTGGGTTGGGGGGACTATGGCTACACCTTC.

The CDR3 loop reads CASSRVSYNSPLHF. The CDR3 DNA reads as TGTGCCAGCAGCCGTGTCTCCTATAATTCACCCCTCCACTTT. The chain recombines TRBV28 with TRBJ1-6; no clear D gene. CDR1 is MDHEN and CDR2 is SYDVKM in the germline V gene. This CDR3 is built from 14 residues. V was trimmed by 6 bases and J by 0 bases, leaving 6 bases between them.